This TCR beta chain comes out of a study of control samples from healthy donors and cancer patients. Per the germline V gene, CDR1 is SGHAT and CDR2 is FQNNGV. Trimming removed 0 bases at V and 1 base at J, with 12 bases between. The CDR3 sequence is 16 residues long. Sequenced by immunoSEQ multiplex PCR; TCRdb stores in-frame clones only, minus some. The sample has 94,000 or so clones; roughly 84% are singletons. The rearrangement links TRBV11-2 to TRBJ1-1; D possibly corresponds to TRBD1 (5 bases). Specimen: PBMCs. The TCR originated in a man in his 70s with lung cancer. The CDR3 bases are TGTGCCAGCAGCTTAGAGCCCCGGGGCCCGAACACTGAAGCTTTCTTT. It encodes CASSLEPRGPNTEAFF.